This TCR beta chain was identified during a study of blood T cell repertoires in COVID-19. Study-wide context: Acute and convalescent COVID-19 samples came from the United States, Italy and Spain. Sources were T cells, B-cell-depleted T cells, or PBMCs; the material itself was cDNA or gDNA.

Original analysis: Amplifying reference gene primers gave estimates of nucleated cell counts. The method was immunoSEQ multiplex PCR; TCRdb's version includes in-frame clones alone and lacks a portion of them. V and J calls plus clone size are reproduced from that table; the DNA served to infer D and trimming. The sample contains about 90,000 clones, 60% to 85% of which appear only once. V lost 6 bases and J 8 bases, leaving 19 bases between the germline ends. CDR1 is SNHLY, CDR2 FYNNEI, per germline. CDR3 length: 14 amino acids. This chain connects TRBV2 to TRBJ1-2; tentatively, D is TRBD1 (6 bases). The source material was peripheral blood. The sequence derives from a man in his sixties or seventies with acute or convalescent COVID-19. CDR3 DNA sequence: TGTGCCAGCAGCGGACAGTCTTCCTCTCGGGGCTACACCTTC. As protein: CASSGQSSSRGYTF.